Listed below are T cell receptor beta chains from one sample, sequenced in a study of blood T cell repertoires in COVID-19. Sequencing used immunoSEQ multiplex PCR; TCRdb keeps in-frame clones, though not all of them. The sample gives roughly 200,000 clones, less than 90% of which show up once; 2.5% to 3.5% is in the top ten. Input material: PBMCs or T cells enriched from blood (not recorded which). All receptors come from a woman in her forties or fifties in a cohort exposed to, infected with or recovered from COVID-19 (not recorded which). CDR3s include the opening cysteine and the closing phenylalanine or tryptophan. D genes are given only for firm matches. The listing skips clone size in some rows; elsewhere it reads once, few, many or a size class.

cdr3_length	v_call	j_call	clone_size	d_call	cdr3_aa	cdr3_nt
13	TRBV7-6	TRBJ1-1	-	-	CASSFGGGTEAFF	TGTGCCAGCAGCTTCGGGGGGGGGACTGAAGCTTTCTTT
14	TRBV2	TRBJ2-7	-	-	CASSENRDVHEQYF	TGTGCCAGCAGTGAGAACAGGGACGTACACGAGCAGTACTTC
15	TRBV5-1	TRBJ1-2	-	-	CASSLEGVSRYGYTF	TGCGCCAGCAGCTTGGAAGGGGTGTCGCGGTATGGCTACACCTTC
15	TRBV30	TRBJ1-4	-	-	CAWTQHTGVIEKLFF	TGTGCCTGGACCCAACATACGGGGGTAATTGAAAAACTGTTTTTT
18	TRBV7-2	TRBJ2-5	-	TRBD2	CASSSTRTSGGAEETQYF	TGTGCCAGCAGCTCCACCCGGACTAGCGGGGGGGCCGAGGAGACCCAGTACTTC
14	TRBV10-1	TRBJ2-5	-	TRBD1	CASSKDRGQETQYF	TGCGCCAGCAGTAAGGACAGGGGTCAAGAGACCCAGTACTTC
11	TRBV30	TRBJ1-1	few	TRBD1	CAWIGTGEAFF	TGTGCCTGGATCGGGACAGGTGAAGCTTTCTTT
15	TRBV4-1	TRBJ1-5	-	-	CASSHGNRDNQPQHF	TGCGCCAGCAGTCACGGAAACAGGGACAATCAGCCCCAGCATTTT
18	TRBV6-4	TRBJ1-5	once	TRBD1	CARTGQGENTLGNQPQHF	TGTGCCAGAACCGGACAGGGAGAAAACACTTTAGGCAATCAGCCCCAGCATTTT
13	TRBV19	TRBJ1-1	-	-	CASRLLMNTEAFF	TGTGCCAGCCGACTACTAATGAACACTGAAGCTTTCTTT